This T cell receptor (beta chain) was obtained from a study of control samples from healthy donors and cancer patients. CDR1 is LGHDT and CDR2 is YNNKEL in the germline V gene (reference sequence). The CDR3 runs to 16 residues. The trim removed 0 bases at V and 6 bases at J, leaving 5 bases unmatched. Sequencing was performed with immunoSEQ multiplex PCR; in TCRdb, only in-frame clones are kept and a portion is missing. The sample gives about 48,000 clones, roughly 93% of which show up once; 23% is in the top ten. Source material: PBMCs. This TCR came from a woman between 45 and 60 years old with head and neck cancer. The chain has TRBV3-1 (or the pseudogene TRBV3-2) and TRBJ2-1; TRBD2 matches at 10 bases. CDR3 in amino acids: CASSQEPSGSVNEQFF. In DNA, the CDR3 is TGTGCCAGCAGCCAAGAACCTAGCGGGAGTGTCAATGAGCAGTTCTTC.